This T cell receptor beta chain is from a study of T cell responses to AZD1222 COVID-19 vaccine. There are 13 residues in the CDR3. Germline V gene data show CDR1 as SGHNT and CDR2 as YENEEA. V lost 8 bases, J lost 1 base, and 11 bases lay in between. Some clones are missing from TCRdb's copy, which holds only in-frame ones; the method was immunoSEQ multiplex PCR. The table lists about 84,000 clones, 80% to 90% of them singletons, with 9.5% to 13% in the top ten. The source material was peripheral blood, sampled 28 days after the second AZD1222 dose. The receptor comes from an adult who received the AZD1222 COVID-19 vaccine. The chain joins TRBV11-3 to TRBJ2-5, with unresolved D. This chain's CDR3 is CASALAVQETQYF. CDR3 in DNA: TGTGCCAGCGCACTTGCTGTCCAAGAGACCCAGTACTTC.